The 12 T cell receptor beta chains below all came from one sample that was sequenced in a study of T cell responses to AZD1222 COVID-19 vaccine. Profiled with immunoSEQ multiplex PCR; TCRdb holds only in-frame clones, not every one. Of 90,000 to 110,000 clones in the sample, 88% were seen once. Here the sequenced sample was peripheral blood, taken on day 0 of AZD1222 vaccination. These TCRs come from an adult in good health.

This clone appeared once. The rearrangement uses TRBV5-1 and TRBJ2-2, with TRBD2 matching 9 bases. Germline lookup yields CDR1 SGHRS and CDR2 YFSETQ. The ends lost 0 bases at V and 5 bases at J; junction bases unmatched: 5. CDR3 length equals 16 residues. Here the CDR3 reads CASSLVAGGPTGELFF. CDR3 bases: TGCGCCAGCAGCTTGGTTGCGGGAGGGCCGACCGGGGAGCTGTTTTTT.

The chain uses TRBV28 and TRBJ2-2, with TRBD1 matching over 7 bases. CDR1 is MDHEN and CDR2 is SYDVKM in the germline V gene. The CDR3 runs 15 residues. The V gene end was trimmed by 1 base and the J gene end by 4 bases; junction bases not matched to a gene: 3. This CDR3 is CASSLFAGGTGELFF. Written as DNA, the CDR3 is TGTGCCAGCAGTTTATTCGCAGGGGGCACCGGGGAGCTGTTTTTT. The full variable domain, in which reference TRBV28 and TRBJ2-2 provide the parts outside the CDR3, is DVKVTQSSRYLVKRTGEKVFLECVQDMDHENMFWYRQDPGLGLRLIYFSYDVKMKEKGDIPEGYSVSREKKERFSLILESASTNQTSMYLCASSLFAGGTGELFFGEGSRLTVL.

The rearrangement joins TRBV30 to TRBJ1-4; D is unclear. The V and J ends lost 0 bases and 12 bases respectively, with 17 bases between them. The germline gives CDR1 GTSNPN, CDR2 SVGIG (reference sequence). This CDR3 contains 14 residues. The CDR3 nucleotides read TGTGCCTGGAGTGTAAGTCACCCTTCAAGGGAACTGTTTTTT. As protein: CAWSVSHPSRELFF.

V gene TRBV27 combines with J gene TRBJ2-7, with TRBD1 identical over 10 bases. Germline CDR1 is MNHEY and CDR2 is SMNVEV (reference sequence). V dropped 6 bases and J dropped 4; count of bases not matched to a gene: 6. There are 14 residues in the CDR3. The CDR3 is CASSRDRGRYEQYF. In nucleotides, the CDR3 is TGTGCCAGCAGCAGGGACAGGGGAAGGTACGAGCAGTACTTC.

V gene TRBV28 combines with J gene TRBJ2-1; no clear D. CDR3 size: 15 residues. Germline CDR1 and CDR2: MDHEN and SYDVKM. V dropped 8 bases and J dropped 0 bases, with 14 bases sitting between them. The CDR3 reads CASSLVVSSYNEQFF. The CDR3 DNA follows: TGTGCCAGCTCTTTGGTCGTTAGCTCCTACAATGAGCAGTTCTTC.

The chain recombines TRBV4-1 with TRBJ1-6; 7 bases align to TRBD1. The V gene's germline CDR1 is MGHRA and CDR2 YSYEKL. V lost 4 bases, J lost 9 bases, and 9 bases stayed unmatched. The CDR3 covers 15 residues. The CDR3 region has the DNA TGCGCCAGCAGCCCTCGACACGGACAGGTTTCACCCCTCCACTTT. Its translation is CASSPRHGQVSPLHF.

The gene calls are TRBV18 and TRBJ1-4; no definite D call. The V gene's germline CDR1 is KGHSH and CDR2 LQKENI. Trimming took off 3 bases at V and 5 bases at J, with 13 bases between the two ends. This CDR3 comprises 15 residues. CDR3 in amino acids: CASSPPDGRNEKLFF. The CDR3 bases are TGTGCCAGCTCACCTCCGGACGGGAGAAATGAAAAACTGTTTTTT.

This chain links TRBV2 with TRBJ2-5; either TRBD1 or TRBD2 may fit D (5 bases each). This CDR3 has 15 amino acids. The V end lost 0 bases, the J end lost 4 bases, and 12 bases lay between the germline ends. Germline V gene sequence: CDR1 SNHLY, CDR2 FYNNEI. This CDR3 is CASSEAPGPAETQYF. DNA of the CDR3: TGTGCCAGCAGTGAAGCTCCGGGACCCGCAGAGACCCAGTACTTC.

Written as DNA, the CDR3 is TGTGCCAGCAGAACCGGACAGGACTCCTACGAGCAGTACTTC. It specifies CASRTGQDSYEQYF. The chain employs TRBV5-4 and TRBJ2-7; 7 nucleotides match TRBD1. CDR3 length: 14 residues. The trim removed 5 bases at V and 0 bases at J, leaving 5 bases unmatched. Germline values: CDR1 SGHNT, CDR2 YYREEE (reference sequence).

The chain links TRBV2 to TRBJ2-2; a weak D match, TRBD2 (6 bases). This CDR3 has 15 residues. Trimming stripped 0 bases from V and 5 bases from J, with 10 bases between. From germline, CDR1 is SNHLY and CDR2 FYNNEI. The CDR3 coding sequence is TGTGCCAGCAGTGAAGCACGAGGGAGGACCGGGGAGCTGTTTTTT. Its protein is CASSEARGRTGELFF.

CDR3 sequence: CASSLRASTDTQYF. The DNA for the CDR3 is TGTGCCAGCTCACTAAGAGCTAGCACAGATACGCAGTATTTT. V is TRBV18 and J is TRBJ2-3, with D unresolved. CDR3 length: 14 amino acids. Trimming removed 4 bases at V and 0 bases at J, with 8 bases between. Germline CDR1 KGHSH, CDR2 LQKENI.

The chain combines TRBV15 with TRBJ1-4, with D perhaps TRBD1 (6 bases). The CDR3 contains 21 residues. CDR1 LNHNV and CDR2 YYDKDF come from the germline V gene (reference sequence). V dropped 3 bases and J dropped 4 bases, with 30 bases sitting between them. The CDR3 is CATSSPMGGQGAPSRNEKLFF. The DNA for the CDR3 is TGTGCCACCAGCAGCCCCATGGGGGGGCAAGGTGCCCCAAGTCGTAATGAAAAACTGTTTTTT. Full variable domain (outside the CDR3, taken from reference TRBV15 and TRBJ1-4): DAMVIQNPRYQVTQFGKPVTLSCSQTLNHNVMYWYQQKSSQAPKLLFHYYDKDFNNEADTPDNFQSRRPNTSFCFLDIRSPGLGDTAMYLCATSSPMGGQGAPSRNEKLFFGSGTQLSVL.